This T cell receptor (beta chain) was observed in a study of long-term antiretroviral therapy in people with HIV (dated by TCRdb to between 2021 and 2024). About the investigation overall: The earliest samples were collected about a decade before the 2015 WHO recommendation for immediate ART, when ART was typically delayed until CD4 counts fell. Of the approximately 30 participants with HIV, approximately ten were female. No cross-contamination during QIAcube processing was shown when test extractions of a monoclonal T-cell line were performed alongside 33 polyclonal samples. A total of roughly 180 cryopreserved PBMC samples were contributed to the cohort by 30 adults with confirmed HIV infection, with samples collected serially over a mean of about 6 years (range 1-12). This retrospective serial study examined whether starting ART and sustained HIV suppression were associated with changes in the composition and diversity of the TRB repertoire in peripheral blood. Broader findings and caveats from the paper: Since PBMC availability was limited, sequencing covered only the TCR beta chain, with no alpha chain pairing. Inferences about post-ART repertoire changes were limited because no data were available on ART adherence, viral resistance or therapy changes. Unsorted PBMC were profiled instead of sorted CD4+ and CD8+ T cells because pre-ART samples had limited cell numbers. Compared with controls, HIV repertoires had narrower CDR3 length ranges, and the network structure pointed to an antigen-experienced repertoire that shifted only slightly toward naive after ART. ART initiation was associated with a significant increase in TRB diversity, but diversity stayed significantly below transplant donor controls even after long-term ART. The samples span the years 2004 to 2017, and the ART regimens used at that time may not be as effective as current regimens. The repertoire was dominated across all time points by expanded TRB clones identified before ART initiation, although this dominance was seen to fluctuate and to decrease in many PLHIV after ART.

The immunoSEQ hsTCRB v3.0 assay was used at survey level resolution for TRB variable region sequencing. A depth of roughly 40,000-50,000 T-cell genomes per sample was targeted for TRB sequencing. TRB libraries were pooled and sequenced on an Illumina MiSeq using a v3 150-cycle kit. The paper's data handling went like this. Analysis of repertoires was carried out in R inside a reproducible Nextflow workflow spanning QC, data transformation and analysis. LymphoSeq2, an R package for exploring AIRR-Seq data, was used to implement custom analyses. A handful of samples that produced fewer than 5000 total TRB sequences were removed, so approximately 190 HIV repertoires were analyzed. Of the 188 retained HIV repertoires, about 60 were collected before and around 130 after ART initiation. Repertoires were downsampled to 5000 TRB nucleotide sequences, and summary statistics were averaged over 100 downsampling iterations. Only TRB sequences with CDR3 regions of at least seven amino acids were retained for analysis. Diversity was measured with a Shannon entropy-derived clonality score and the Gini coefficient. In the repertoire networks, any two of the top 5000 CDR3 amino acid sequences were linked whenever the two sequences differed by an edit distance of one. For TRB CDR3 amino acid sequences, antigen specificity groups and MHC restriction were predicted with GLIPH2. To flag known associations with CMV, EBV, HIV or tissue antigens, CDR3 amino acid sequences were compared against VDJdb and McPAS-TCR. Pre-ART, post-ART and control groups were compared with Wilcoxon signed-rank tests and Holm-Bonferroni correction. TCRdb mirrors the immuneACCESS table, restricted to in-frame sequences. Some clones are absent from its copies; in checked studies, under half trace to an unresolved V gene, and the reason for the others is unknown. For V, J and clone size, that table is used; D and trimming come from the DNA. The sample has tens of thousands of clones on record, around 86% of them singletons. The ten largest clones represent about a quarter of the sample.

The V end gives up 4 bases and the J end 7 bases, leaving 16 bases in the junction not matched to a gene. From the cysteine through the phenylalanine, the CDR3 covers 17 amino acids. Kept here is only the CDR3 DNA, which spans 51 bases and is read in frame from base 1. In the germline V gene, CDR1 corresponds to SGHRS and CDR2 to YFSETQ. To be included, a participant needed at least one PBMC sample from before ART initiation plus at least two post-ART samples. Treatment was received in the United States of America by all participants with HIV. Before DNA extraction, cryopreserved samples of 1-10 million PBMC were thawed and then washed. At the time of the earliest PBMC sample, participants with HIV were aged between about 20 and 55 years. PBMC samples were contributed by each participant from 1-4 timepoints before ART initiation and 2-8 timepoints after ART initiation, with a median of 7 samples. For every participant, serial HIV viral load, CD4+ T-cell count, ART history and demographic data were obtained. Genomic DNA was extracted from unsorted PBMC with a Qiagen kit on a QIAcube, with processing performed in batches of 12 samples.

For this clone: Its antigen remains undetermined. No much larger clone is present one base from it, and per-base qualities are unavailable.

The receptor comes from a man between 50 and 59 years old with HIV. The chain joins TRBV5-1 to TRBJ1-4, with TRBD1 matching 7 junction bases. This material consisted of unsorted PBMCs, taken 0.4 years after starting antiretroviral therapy. The nucleotides read TGCGCCAGCAGCCCAAGTTTCACAGGGGACTACGGTGAAAAACTGTTTTTT. It is translated as CASSPSFTGDYGEKLFF.